This T cell receptor (beta chain) was observed in a study of sequential checkpoint blockade in melanoma. Study details: First-line arms were nivolumab then ipilimumab, or the reverse, randomized 1:1. Each arm's sequence ended with maintenance nivolumab.

Treatment given: randomized to nivolumab then ipilimumab (arm A) or the reverse (arm B). PBMC sorting kept live CD3+CD8+ cells without CD19 or CD56. This clone was counted once. Generated by immunoSEQ multiplex PCR, the TCRdb table keeps only in-frame clones and is missing some. The sample has over 9,500 clones, less than 70% seen once. Germline V gene data show CDR1 as MGHRA and CDR2 as YSYEKL. There are 13 residues in the CDR3. V shed 2 bases and J shed 9 bases, with 8 bases lying between them. The V gene is TRBV4-1, the J gene TRBJ1-6; D may be TRBD1 (5 bases). The receptor was isolated from a human donor with melanoma. This specimen was CD8+ T cells sorted from blood (inferred from file names), taken from a patient given nivolumab and ipilimumab in sequence. This CDR3 reads CASSQSGISPLHF. The DNA of the CDR3 is TGCGCCAGCAGCCAATCAGGGATTTCACCCCTCCACTTT.